A single sample gave rise to the 15 T cell receptor beta chains below, sequenced in a study of blood T cell repertoires in COVID-19. Sequenced by immunoSEQ multiplex PCR; TCRdb stores in-frame clones only, minus some. The sample consists of 200,000 to 300,000 clones, 65% to 90% of them appearing once. Sequencing used PBMCs or T cells enriched from blood (not recorded which). These receptors were collected from a man aged 35 to 55 who had recovered from COVID-19.

The chain uses TRBV30 and TRBJ2-5, with 11 bases that match TRBD2. Germline loops: CDR1 GTSNPN, CDR2 SVGIG (reference sequence). This CDR3 comprises 15 residues. The junction had 9 bases not matched to a gene; V was cut back by 4 bases and J by 5 bases. The CDR3 reads CAWKGLAGAIETQYF. DNA for the CDR3: TGTGCCTGGAAAGGACTAGCGGGCGCTATTGAGACCCAGTACTTC.

The V call is TRBV3-1 (or the pseudogene TRBV3-2), the J call TRBJ1-2; D not certain. This CDR3 is 15 amino acids long. The germline gives CDR1 LGHDT, CDR2 YNNKEL (reference sequence). V shed 0 bases and J shed 2 bases, with 10 bases lying between them. In DNA form, the CDR3 reads TGTGCCAGCAGCCAAGATTTACAGTTAAACTATGGCTACACCTTC. This sequence encodes CASSQDLQLNYGYTF.

The genes are TRBV3-1 (or the pseudogene TRBV3-2) and TRBJ2-2; TRBD1 agrees at 8 bases. The CDR3 is made up of 14 amino acids. With 4 bases clipped from V and 5 bases from J, the junction kept 3 bases outside the gene matches. Germline values: CDR1 LGHDT, CDR2 YNNKEL (reference sequence). In nucleotides, the CDR3 is TGTGCCAGCAGCCGGACAGGGTGGACCGGGGAGCTGTTTTTT. Amino acid sequence: CASSRTGWTGELFF.

The DNA of the CDR3 is TGTGCCTTTGGGGCTACCCCCTACAATGAGCAGTTCTTC. It yields the protein CAFGATPYNEQFF. The rearrangement joins TRBV30 to TRBJ2-1, with D perhaps TRBD1 (5 bases). V dropped 7 bases and J dropped 2 bases, with 12 bases sitting between them. The CDR3 contains 13 residues. The germline CDR1 and CDR2 sequences are GTSNPN and SVGIG (reference sequence).

The chain employs TRBV13 and TRBJ2-7, with TRBD1 as a possible D gene (6 bases). The CDR3 is 13 amino acids. Trimming took off 3 bases at V and 4 bases at J, with 10 bases between the two ends. The germline V gene has CDR1 PRHDT and CDR2 FYEKMQ (reference sequence). CDR3 sequence reads: CASSFGGGYEQYF. The CDR3, as DNA: TGTGCCAGCAGCTTTGGGGGCGGGTACGAGCAGTACTTC. The full variable domain, completed using reference TRBV13 and TRBJ2-7, is AAGVIQSPRHLIKEKRETATLKCYPIPRHDTVYWYQQGPGQDPQFLISFYEKMQSDKGSIPDRFSAQQFSDYHSELNMSSLELGDSALYFCASSFGGGYEQYFGPGTRLTVT.

CDR3 region: CASSYRLYYEQYF. Here the CDR3 DNA reads TGCGCCAGCAGTTACAGGCTTTACTACGAGCAGTACTTC. The J gene is TRBJ2-7, the V gene TRBV5-1; D possibly corresponds to TRBD1 (5 bases). This CDR3 spans 13 amino acids. Trimming pared 5 bases from V and 3 bases from J, leaving 12 bases between. Germline CDR1 is SGHRS and CDR2 is YFSETQ.

The chain couples TRBV7-9 to TRBJ2-1; 13 bases align to TRBD2. The CDR3 contains 15 residues. Germline values: CDR1 SEHNR, CDR2 FQNEAQ (reference sequence). J was trimmed by 8 bases and V by 8 bases; bases with no gene match: 9. The CDR3 loop is CASLAGTSGNDEQFF. The DNA of the CDR3 is TGTGCCAGCTTAGCCGGGACTAGCGGGAATGATGAGCAGTTCTTC. Variable domain in full (rest from reference TRBV7-9 and TRBJ2-1): DTGVSQNPRHKITKRGQNVTFRCDPISEHNRLYWYRQTLGQGPEFLTYFQNEAQLEKSRLLSDRFSAERPKGSFSTLEIQRTEQGDSAMYLCASLAGTSGNDEQFFGPGTRLTVL.

This chain joins TRBV3-1 (or the pseudogene TRBV3-2) and TRBJ1-1; D perhaps matches TRBD1 (5 bases). Per germline, CDR1 LGHDT and CDR2 YNNKEL (reference sequence). The V gene lost 1 base and the J gene lost 6 bases, with 9 bases spanning the gap. The CDR3 length is 13 residues. The CDR3 reads CASSQGQSAEAFF. The CDR3 region has the DNA TGTGCCAGCAGCCAAGGACAGTCGGCTGAAGCTTTCTTT.

The DNA of the CDR3 is TGTGCCACCTTAGCGGGCGTCTCCTACAATGAGCAGTTCTTC. As protein: CATLAGVSYNEQFF. The chain has TRBV6-5 and TRBJ2-1, with 7 bases aligning to TRBD2. Trimming at V came to 10 bases and at J to 0 bases, leaving 6 bases not matched to a gene. Germline CDR1 reads MNHEY; CDR2 reads SVGAGI. The CDR3 is 14 residues long.

This chain uses TRBV3-1 (or the pseudogene TRBV3-2) with TRBJ2-7; the match to TRBD2 covers 13 bases. V dropped 4 bases and J dropped 4; count of bases not matched to a gene: 7. Germline lookup yields CDR1 LGHDT and CDR2 YNNKEL (reference sequence). The length of the CDR3 is 16 residues. The CDR3 loop is CASSPTLTSGGYEQYF. The DNA for the CDR3 is TGTGCCAGCAGCCCTACCTTGACTAGCGGGGGGTACGAGCAGTACTTC.

This clone was counted between two and nine times. The chain recombines TRBV19 with TRBJ2-3; D remains unclear. Germline CDR1 and CDR2: LNHDA and SQIVND (reference sequence). V shed 7 bases and J shed 4 bases, with 9 bases lying between them. The CDR3 runs to 12 residues. DNA of the CDR3: TGTGCCAGTATGGGCTTGGCAGATACGCAGTATTTT. It encodes CASMGLADTQYF. The whole variable domain, filled in from reference TRBV19 and TRBJ2-3, reads DGGITQSPKYLFRKEGQNVTLSCEQNLNHDAMYWYRQDPGQGLRLIYYSQIVNDFQKGDIAEGYSVSREKKESFPLTVTSAQKNPTAFYLCASMGLADTQYFGPGTRLTVL.

The chain links TRBV5-6 to TRBJ2-5; D is possibly TRBD1 (6 bases). V was clipped by 0 bases and J by 0 bases, with 9 bases between them. The CDR3 totals 15 residues. CDR1 is SGHDT, CDR2 YYEEEE, per germline. CDR3 sequence (DNA): TGTGCCAGCAGCTTGGCGACAGGCTACCAAGAGACCCAGTACTTC. Translation gives CASSLATGYQETQYF.

The V and J genes are TRBV3-1 (or the pseudogene TRBV3-2) and TRBJ1-2; D might be TRBD1 (6 bases). Trimming removed 1 base at V and 7 bases at J, with 16 bases between. Germline V lookup: CDR1 LGHDT, CDR2 YNNKEL (reference sequence). This CDR3 is built from 15 residues. This CDR3 is CASSQGTAQRSGYTF. CDR3 in DNA: TGTGCCAGCAGCCAAGGGACAGCCCAGAGGTCTGGCTACACCTTC.

This chain connects TRBV7-8 to TRBJ2-1; 11 nucleotides align to TRBD1. The CDR3 covers 15 residues. The V gene's germline CDR1 is SGHVS and CDR2 FQNEAQ. V trimming: 3 bases; J trimming: 7 bases; junction bases outside the gene matches: 5. The CDR3 sequence is CASSFGTGGRNEQFF. The DNA of the CDR3 is TGTGCCAGCAGCTTTGGGACAGGGGGACGGAATGAGCAGTTCTTC.

The CDR3 protein is CASSDSQGWAGELFF. The CDR3 nucleotides are TGTGCCAGCAGTGATTCTCAGGGTTGGGCCGGGGAGCTGTTTTTT. This chain uses TRBV2 with TRBJ2-2; weak D call: TRBD1 (5 bases). V lost 3 bases, J lost 6 bases, and 14 bases lay in between. The length of the CDR3 is 15 residues. Germline V CDR1 and CDR2: SNHLY, FYNNEI.